This TCR beta chain was identified in a study of T cell responses to AZD1222 COVID-19 vaccine. Study-level points and caveats: The study found Spike-specific TCR breadth and depth rose after two AZD1222 doses. Variant regions that are unmutated are reportedly the target of nearly half of spike-specific TCRs.

TCRdb's table, derived via immunoSEQ multiplex PCR, lists solely in-frame clones and lacks some. The table includes tens of thousands of clones, over 75% detected once. Timing groups of about 4 and about 12 weeks for second doses were pooled. Per the germline V gene, CDR1 is SGHRS and CDR2 is YFSETQ. Trimming removed 4 bases from V and 3 bases from J, with 20 bases in between. The CDR3 extends over 16 amino acids. A remark on this clone: Its matching antigen is unknown.

The chain uses TRBV5-1 and TRBJ2-7; D gene unclear. This sequence was found in an adult who received the AZD1222 COVID-19 vaccine. Sequences were derived from peripheral blood, sampled 28 days after the second AZD1222 dose. CDR3 amino acids: CASSHAGSAALYEQYF. The CDR3 bases are TGCGCCAGCAGCCACGCCGGGTCGGCCGCCCTCTACGAGCAGTACTTC.